This T cell receptor (beta chain) derives from a study of blood T cell repertoires in COVID-19 (dated by TCRdb to about 2020). Broadly, across the study: The collaborator samples originated in the United States, Italy and Spain and spanned the acute and convalescent phases of COVID-19. The material from the prospective study consisted of cDNA or gDNA derived from T cells, B-cell-depleted T cells, or PBMCs. Subjects who had been exposed to COVID-19, were actively infected with it, or had recovered from it provided the deeply sampled blood TCRbeta repertoires that made up the dataset. The repertoires were released in a freely available public database intended as a resource for research on the immune response to SARS-CoV-2. The samples were drawn from two sources: the first 160 participants of the ongoing ImmuneRACE study, and fewer than 1,500 subjects contributed by 6 global collaborators. Sample metadata almost always included a de-identified subject ID, COVID-19 status, age in years and sex. HLA class I and class II types, where available, came from metadata supplied by the sample provider rather than from assay-based typing. Study-wide conclusions, independent of this receptor: The amount of clinical and demographic metadata varied by source and participant and was provided uncurated.

The germline V gene encodes CDR1 MNHEY and CDR2 SVGAGI. The trim is 4 bases for V and 4 bases for J, with a gap of 17 bases between the germline ends. The CDR3 has 16 amino acids, counting the end cysteine and phenylalanine. The only DNA kept is the CDR3, 48 bases in frame from the first base. A note on this clone: What antigen it recognizes has not been identified. Base-call qualities are not available, and no considerably larger clone is one nucleotide away.

Collaborating institutions collected whole blood in K2EDTA tubes following their own protocols. For TCRbeta analysis, collaborator samples were shipped as frozen whole blood, as isolated PBMCs, or as DNA extracted from either sample type. TCRbeta CDR3 regions were amplified from genomic DNA using the immunoSEQ Assay, a bias-controlled multiplex PCR. Per the source publication's procedure: The number of nucleated cells in each sample was estimated from the amplification of reference gene primers within the assay. To quantify the absolute abundance of each unique TCRbeta CDR3 rearrangement, sequence reads were collapsed and filtered. For each sample, productive Simpson clonality was calculated as the square root of Simpson's diversity index across productive rearrangements. Drawn from immuneACCESS, this table holds only the in-frame rearrangements with V and J called that TCRdb kept. Clones are partly lost; checked studies trace under half to an unresolved V gene and leave the rest unexplained. Clone size and the V and J calls come from that table; the DNA yielded D and trimming. The sample profile shows about 400,000 clones; around nine tenths of them were found once. Clones ranked in the top ten supply around 4.4% of the sample.

The rearrangement combines TRBV6-5 with TRBJ1-3, with TRBD1 tentatively as D gene (5 bases match). This TCR derives from a woman under 40 with acute or convalescent COVID-19. The sequenced sample was peripheral blood. The CDR3: CASSSHDSFRGNTIYF. DNA sequence: TGTGCCAGCAGTTCTCACGACAGCTTTAGAGGAAACACCATATATTTT.